One sample yielded the 19 T cell receptor beta chains listed below, sequenced in a study of cytomegalovirus exposure and HLA in healthy donors. PCR was performed using 60 Vbeta and 13 Jbeta primers. The assay was immunoSEQ multiplex PCR, and TCRdb's table has in-frame clones only and misses some. The sample lists approximately 260,000 clones; about 90% were seen once. The sequenced sample consisted of PBMCs. The source is a girl aged 2 to 9 in good health and CMV-seronegative.

This chain links TRBV15 with TRBJ2-3; 8 bases fit TRBD1. The J segment lost 3 bases and the V segment lost 1 base, leaving 6 bases of the junction unmatched. This CDR3 is built from 16 residues. Germline CDR1 LNHNV, CDR2 YYDKDF (reference sequence). The DNA for the CDR3 is TGTGCCACCAGCAGAGGTGAGGACAGGGTTACAGATACGCAGTATTTT. As protein: CATSRGEDRVTDTQYF.

The rearrangement uses TRBV5-1 and TRBJ2-3; 14 bases are shared with TRBD2. J gave up 6 bases and V 5 bases, and 11 bases lay outside the gene matches. Germline V CDR1 and CDR2: SGHRS, YFSETQ. CDR3 size: 17 residues. The chain's CDR3 is CASRRAGTSGGKDTQYF. The CDR3 DNA reads as TGCGCCAGCAGAAGAGCCGGGACTAGCGGGGGCAAGGATACGCAGTATTTT.

The gene calls are TRBV27 and TRBJ2-1; the D gene is possibly TRBD2 (6 bases). V lost 8 bases and J 0 bases, leaving 14 bases between the germline ends. This CDR3 region has 15 residues. Germline lookup yields CDR1 MNHEY and CDR2 SMNVEV (reference sequence). CDR3 amino acids: CASWWGVSSYNEQFF. In DNA, the CDR3 is TGTGCCAGCTGGTGGGGGGTGAGCTCCTACAATGAGCAGTTCTTC.

The chain has TRBV5-1 and TRBJ1-6, with 8 bases identical to TRBD1. V shed 4 bases and J 5 bases; nucleotides not matched to a gene: 2. CDR3 length: 14 amino acids. Germline CDR1 reads SGHRS; CDR2 reads YFSETQ. The CDR3 spells CASSLTGDNSPLHF. Written as DNA, the CDR3 is TGCGCCAGCAGCCTGACAGGGGATAATTCACCCCTCCACTTT.

The chain recombines TRBV29-1 with TRBJ1-2; 8 bases match TRBD1. This CDR3 is built from 15 residues. Germline values: CDR1 SQVTM, CDR2 ANQGSEA. After removal of 4 bases from V and 7 bases from J, the junction contained 14 bases not matched to a gene. The CDR3 region is CSVGWFEDRASGYTF. The DNA of the CDR3 is TGCAGCGTTGGATGGTTCGAGGACAGGGCAAGTGGCTACACCTTC.

The chain uses TRBV2 and TRBJ1-1; 7 bases match TRBD1. V lost 11 bases and J lost 7; bases outside the gene matches: 10. The CDR3 is 12 amino acids. Germline loops: CDR1 SNHLY, CDR2 FYNNEI. The CDR3 sequence is CACEGAAIEAFF. CDR3 nucleotide sequence: TGTGCCTGCGAGGGGGCGGCTATTGAAGCTTTCTTT.

The chain employs TRBV6-1 and TRBJ2-7; D unresolved. This CDR3 contains 14 residues. Trimming pared 4 bases from V and 0 bases from J, leaving 10 bases between. Looked up from germline, CDR1 is MNHNS and CDR2 is SASEGT. The CDR3 here is CASSVVTSSYEQYF. In nucleotides, the CDR3 is TGTGCCAGCAGTGTTGTCACGAGCTCCTACGAGCAGTACTTC.

The chain couples TRBV10-2 to TRBJ2-2; TRBD2 matches 9 bases. CDR1 is WSHSY and CDR2 is SAAADI in the germline V gene. CDR3 size: 16 residues. The junction had 6 bases not matched to a gene; V was cut back by 5 bases and J by 2 bases. The CDR3 loop is CASSSATSGNTGELFF. The CDR3 DNA follows: TGCGCCAGCAGTTCTGCGACTAGCGGCAACACCGGGGAGCTGTTTTTT.

The gene calls are TRBV7-2 and TRBJ1-2; TRBD1 might be the D (5 bases). The CDR3 consists of 16 residues. The V gene's germline CDR1 is SGHTA and CDR2 FQGNSA. V lost 4 bases and J 4 bases, leaving 19 bases between the germline ends. The CDR3 nucleotides are TGTGCCAGCAGCTCCGAAACCTTTAGACAGCCCTATGGCTACACCTTC. This gives the protein CASSSETFRQPYGYTF.

This sequence joins TRBV9 and TRBJ2-2, with TRBD2 matching 12 bases. Per germline, CDR1 SGDLS and CDR2 YYNGEE. Trimming removed 0 bases from V and 7 bases from J; junction bases left unmatched: 1. The CDR3 spans 15 residues. CDR3 nucleotide sequence: TGTGCCAGCAGCGTAGCACTAGCGGGAGGCGGGGAGCTGTTTTTT. Its protein product is CASSVALAGGGELFF. Complete variable domain (other parts from reference TRBV9 and TRBJ2-2): DSGVTQTPKHLITATGQRVTLRCSPRSGDLSVYWYQQSLDQGLQFLIQYYNGEERAKGNILERFSAQQFPDLHSELNLSSLELGDSALYFCASSVALAGGGELFFGEGSRLTVL.

Concerning this clone itself: A junction boundary mismatches the germline segment, possibly from a read error. V usage is TRBV10-3 and J usage is TRBJ2-2, with TRBD2 as a possible D gene (6 bases). The CDR3 sequence is 12 residues long. Germline V gene sequence: CDR1 ENHRY, CDR2 SYGVKD. The CDR3 nucleotides are TGTGCCATCAGAGCAGACACCGGGGGGCTGTTTTTT. It encodes CAIRADTGGLFF.

The chain uses TRBV19 and TRBJ2-6; D unclear. This CDR3 is built from 19 residues. From germline, CDR1 is LNHDA and CDR2 SQIVND (reference sequence). Trimming left V 6 bases short and J 0 bases short, with 21 bases between. In nucleotides, the CDR3 is TGTGCCAGTAGCGACTGGGTTTCTCCTTCCGCCTCTGGGGCCAACGTCCTGACTTTC. Translation: CASSDWVSPSASGANVLTF. Looking up the rest from reference TRBV19 and TRBJ2-6 gives the full variable domain: DGGITQSPKYLFRKEGQNVTLSCEQNLNHDAMYWYRQDPGQGLRLIYYSQIVNDFQKGDIAEGYSVSREKKESFPLTVTSAQKNPTAFYLCASSDWVSPSASGANVLTFGAGSRLTVL.

CDR3 sequence (DNA): TGTGCCAGCAGTTACCAACAGGGCCTGGGGCCCCAGCATTTT. Its protein is CASSYQQGLGPQHF. V and J are TRBV6-6 and TRBJ1-5; possible D gene TRBD1, 6 bases. The V end lost 2 bases, the J end lost 9 bases, and 14 bases lay between the germline ends. The CDR3 loop spans 14 amino acids. The germline CDR1 and CDR2 sequences are MNHNY and SVGAGI (reference sequence).

V and J are TRBV10-2 and TRBJ1-1; tentatively, D is TRBD1 (6 bases). The CDR3 contains 15 residues. Germline CDR1 WSHSY, CDR2 SAAADI. V lost 6 bases and J 0 bases, leaving 14 bases between the germline ends. The CDR3 nucleotides read TGCGCCAGCAGCCCCCCCCAGGGGATGAACACTGAAGCTTTCTTT. This gives the protein CASSPPQGMNTEAFF.

This chain joins TRBV30 and TRBJ2-1; perhaps TRBD1 as D (5 bases). CDR3 length equals 16 residues. Trimming cost V 0 bases and J 4 bases, with 16 bases left between them. Germline V CDR1 and CDR2: GTSNPN, SVGIG (reference sequence). The CDR3 loop reads CAWSVPRQSPYNEQFF. CDR3 nucleotide sequence: TGTGCCTGGAGTGTTCCCCGACAGTCGCCGTACAATGAGCAGTTCTTC.

V and J are TRBV10-2 and TRBJ2-2; 9 nucleotides match TRBD1. V lost 7 bases to trimming and J lost 5 bases; unmatched junction nucleotides: 5. This CDR3 is built from 14 residues. Germline CDR1 and CDR2: WSHSY and SAAADI. DNA for the CDR3: TGCGCCAGCACCTGGGACAGGGAAACCGGGGAGCTGTTTTTT. The encoded protein is CASTWDRETGELFF.

Of note for this clone: One junction end disagrees with the germline gene, perhaps due to a read error. The chain links TRBV7-9 to TRBJ2-7; TRBD2 aligns across 7 bases. The CDR3 runs 13 residues. The germline gives CDR1 SEHNR, CDR2 FQNEAQ (reference sequence). The CDR3 DNA is TGTTCCAGCAGCCCGGGACTACCCTACGAGCAGTACTTC. Protein sequence: CSSSPGLPYEQYF. Based on the CDR3 plus reference TRBV7-9 and TRBJ2-7, the full variable domain is DTGVSQNPRHKITKRGQNVTFRCDPISEHNRLYWYRQTLGQGPEFLTYFQNEAQLEKSRLLSDRFSAERPKGSFSTLEIQRTEQGDSAMYLCSSSPGLPYEQYFGPGTRLTVT.

With regard to this clone: Other DNA sequences within the sample encode an identical CDR3. J is TRBJ1-1 and V is TRBV5-1, with D possibly TRBD1 on 5 matching bases. CDR3 size: 14 residues. Germline CDR1 is SGHRS and CDR2 is YFSETQ. Trimming took off 0 bases at V and 4 bases at J, with 10 bases between the two ends. The CDR3 reads CASSLAGGVTEAFF. CDR3 in DNA: TGCGCCAGCAGCTTGGCCGGGGGGGTCACTGAAGCTTTCTTT.

This clone was found once. The genes are TRBV7-2 and TRBJ2-7; 10 positions match TRBD1. J gave up 4 bases and V 5 bases, and 5 bases lay outside the gene matches. Germline assignment: CDR1 SGHTA and CDR2 FQGNSA. This CDR3 contains 14 residues. The CDR3, as DNA: TGTGCCAGCAGCCACCGGACAGGGGGATACGAGCAGTACTTC. Translated, it gives CASSHRTGGYEQYF.